The following is a TCR beta chain sequence with its context. No antigen is known for it. This entry belongs to a study of T-cell memory formation after mild COVID-19. Study context: Among the donors, TCR clusters were largely specific to each donor.

TCRdb called the 5' RACE reads again in MiXCR, with one record for every CDR3 protein. The data show 530,000 or so distinct CDR3 sequences, 17% seen once. Per germline, CDR1 MNHEY and CDR2 SMNVEV (reference sequence). The CDR3 sequence is 15 residues long. Trimming took off 2 bases at V and 6 bases at J, with 13 bases between the two ends. Study-wide results and caveats: The appearance of some responding clones in pre-infection memory suggested that cross-reactive memory joined. Chiefly within CM and EM were the contracting CD4+ clones; CD8+ ones were within EMRA.

V is TRBV27 and J is TRBJ2-2, with TRBD1 as a possible D gene (6 bases). This receptor was identified in an adult woman who had mild COVID-19 (a few samples of this study predate the infection). Cell type and time point are not known. Sequenced input: PBMCs or a T cell subset sorted from them (not recorded which). The CDR3 region is CASSLLQGLSGELFF. CDR3 DNA: TGTGCCAGCAGTTTACTTCAGGGGTTGTCCGGGGAGCTGTTTTTT.